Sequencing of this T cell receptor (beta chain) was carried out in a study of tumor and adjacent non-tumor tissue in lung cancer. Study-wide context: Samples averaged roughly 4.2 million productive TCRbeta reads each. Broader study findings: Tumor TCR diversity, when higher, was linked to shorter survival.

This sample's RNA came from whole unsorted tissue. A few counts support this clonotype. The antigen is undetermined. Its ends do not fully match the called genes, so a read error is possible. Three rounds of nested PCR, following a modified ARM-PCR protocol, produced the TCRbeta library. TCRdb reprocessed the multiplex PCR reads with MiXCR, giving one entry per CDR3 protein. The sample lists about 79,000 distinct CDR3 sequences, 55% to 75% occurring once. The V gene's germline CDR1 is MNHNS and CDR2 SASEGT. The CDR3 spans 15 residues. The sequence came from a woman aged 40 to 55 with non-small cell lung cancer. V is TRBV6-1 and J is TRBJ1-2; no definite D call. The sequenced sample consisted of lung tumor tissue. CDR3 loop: CVSNDGSRLGYGYTF. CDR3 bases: TGTGTCAGCAATGATGGGTCCAGGCTCGGTTATGGCTACACCTTC.